Listed below are T cell receptor beta chains from one sample, sequenced in a study of blood T cell repertoires in COVID-19. TCRdb keeps only in-frame clones here, not all; method: immunoSEQ multiplex PCR. Of 120,000 to 150,000 clones listed, around 80% are singletons. Sequencing used peripheral blood. The receptors originated from a man aged 50 or older with acute or convalescent COVID-19. CDR3s leave out the opening cysteine and the closing phenylalanine or tryptophan. Fields, in order: J gene, clone size, V gene, CDR3 protein. Clone size is shown for a subset of rows, as once, few, many or a class of expanded clone.

J gene: TRBJ1-1; clone size: .; V gene: TRBV5-6; CDR3 protein: ASSWGQSNTEAF
J gene: TRBJ2-5; clone size: .; V gene: TRBV12-5; CDR3 protein: ASGYQGAETQY
J gene: TRBJ2-3; clone size: .; V gene: TRBV6-4; CDR3 protein: ASSLDRREDTQY
J gene: TRBJ2-5; clone size: .; V gene: TRBV27; CDR3 protein: ASSSEGGLAVRETQY
J gene: TRBJ2-2; clone size: few; V gene: TRBV6-1; CDR3 protein: ASSDVRGSGTGELF
J gene: TRBJ1-6; clone size: .; V gene: TRBV18; CDR3 protein: ASSPRTEDSPLH
J gene: TRBJ1-2; clone size: .; V gene: TRBV2; CDR3 protein: ASSESNGANYGYT
J gene: TRBJ2-5; clone size: few; V gene: TRBV18; CDR3 protein: ASSPQGETQY
J gene: TRBJ1-2; clone size: .; V gene: TRBV29-1; CDR3 protein: SVGTGRNYGYT
J gene: TRBJ2-3; clone size: .; V gene: TRBV10-3; CDR3 protein: AISESRIGSLSDTQY
J gene: TRBJ1-2; clone size: .; V gene: TRBV25-1; CDR3 protein: ASSAGANYGYT
J gene: TRBJ2-3; clone size: .; V gene: TRBV24-1; CDR3 protein: ATSDPPRGTDTQY
J gene: TRBJ1-2; clone size: .; V gene: TRBV2; CDR3 protein: ASSTDTNYGYT
J gene: TRBJ1-1; clone size: .; V gene: TRBV18; CDR3 protein: ATKGGMNTEAF
J gene: TRBJ1-6; clone size: .; V gene: TRBV2; CDR3 protein: ASREGGMGNSPLH
J gene: TRBJ2-7; clone size: .; V gene: TRBV27; CDR3 protein: ASSWTGAAIREQY
J gene: TRBJ2-1; clone size: .; V gene: TRBV3-1/TRBV3-2; CDR3 protein: ASSTRQGEQF
J gene: TRBJ2-7; clone size: .; V gene: TRBV6-5; CDR3 protein: ATLGASGGSEQY
J gene: TRBJ2-5; clone size: .; V gene: TRBV19; CDR3 protein: ASSKPSGADYQETQY
J gene: TRBJ2-2; clone size: .; V gene: TRBV7-7; CDR3 protein: ASSYQTGAGELF
J gene: TRBJ2-1; clone size: .; V gene: TRBV6-1; CDR3 protein: ASSAGTGGLPPHEQF
J gene: TRBJ2-1; clone size: .; V gene: TRBV15; CDR3 protein: ATSRDPGNEQF
J gene: TRBJ2-7; clone size: .; V gene: TRBV10-1; CDR3 protein: ASSRDRGTAGQY
J gene: TRBJ1-4; clone size: .; V gene: TRBV20-1; CDR3 protein: SASWGEDEKLF
J gene: TRBJ2-3; clone size: .; V gene: TRBV14; CDR3 protein: ASSQVVSSTDTQY
J gene: TRBJ1-1; clone size: .; V gene: TRBV2; CDR3 protein: ASNPIRGYRTEAF
J gene: TRBJ1-2; clone size: few; V gene: TRBV5-1; CDR3 protein: ASSTTGGARYGYT
J gene: TRBJ2-1; clone size: .; V gene: TRBV3-1/TRBV3-2; CDR3 protein: ASSQARGLAGHGEQF
J gene: TRBJ2-1; clone size: .; V gene: TRBV27; CDR3 protein: ASARGGRKDEQF
J gene: TRBJ1-2; clone size: .; V gene: TRBV5-1; CDR3 protein: ASSLDKNYGYT
J gene: TRBJ1-1; clone size: .; V gene: TRBV10-2; CDR3 protein: ASNVRRDTEAF
J gene: TRBJ2-1; clone size: .; V gene: TRBV6-4; CDR3 protein: ASSVDGTSGYNEQF
J gene: TRBJ1-2; clone size: once; V gene: TRBV9; CDR3 protein: ASSPSRGLQGHGYT
J gene: TRBJ1-1; clone size: .; V gene: TRBV5-6; CDR3 protein: ASSLGGQGNTEAF